The 14 T cell receptor beta chains below all came from one sample that was sequenced in a study of naive and memory T cell subsets. The beta constant-region primer was an equimolar mix of two oligonucleotides covering TRBC1 and TRBC2. TCRdb ran MiXCR on the UMI-ligation and nested PCR reads and lists one entry per CDR3 protein. The sample carries roughly 140,000 distinct CDR3 sequences, 17% recorded once. The sequenced sample was naive CD4+ T cells from blood. The source of these receptors is a human donor in good health.

This clonotype was found many times. The junction and the germline gene differ at one end; a read error may be behind it. The chain carries TRBV20-1 and TRBJ1-6, with D unclear. Germline V gene sequence: CDR1 DFQATT, CDR2 SNEGSKA (reference sequence). The CDR3 sequence is 14 residues long. CDR3 residues: CSARAESYNSPLHF. The DNA of the CDR3 is TGCAGTGCAAGAGCGGAGAGTTATAATTCACCCCTCCACTTT.

This clonotype was counted between two and nine times. The chain links TRBV3-1 to TRBJ2-7; D ambiguous. CDR1 is LGHDT, CDR2 YNNKEL, per germline (reference sequence). This CDR3 is built from 13 residues. The germline V and J ends were trimmed by 1 base and 2 bases, with 6 bases remaining between them. The CDR3 DNA reads as TGTGCCAGCAGCCAAGGCAGTCCCTACGAGCAGTACTTC. It specifies CASSQGSPYEQYF.

The chain couples TRBV28 to TRBJ2-1; a possible D gene is TRBD2 (6 bases). From germline, CDR1 is MDHEN and CDR2 SYDVKM. V gave up 4 bases and J gave up 1 base, with 14 bases separating them. This CDR3 is built from 16 residues. CDR3 sequence reads: CASSSPSGGSYNEQFF. The CDR3 coding sequence is TGTGCCAGCAGTTCCCCTTCTGGGGGGTCCTACAATGAGCAGTTCTTC.

In its sample, this clonotype was seen a few times. This chain links TRBV15 with TRBJ2-2, with D tentatively TRBD1 (5 bases). The CDR3 has 13 amino acids. The ends were cut back, 8 bases at V and 3 bases at J, with 10 bases in the middle. Germline values: CDR1 LNHNV, CDR2 YYDKDF (reference sequence). CDR3 residues: CATGARYTGELFF. The CDR3 DNA reads as TGTGCCACCGGGGCGAGGTACACCGGGGAGCTGTTTTTT.

This clonotype was seen a few times. The rearrangement links TRBV6-6 to TRBJ1-6; tentative D call: TRBD1 (6 bases). CDR1 and CDR2 from the germline V gene are MNHNY and SVGAGI (reference sequence). CDR3 size: 19 residues. Trimming cost V 5 bases and J 6 bases, with 26 bases left between them. The CDR3 region is CASSPSRVTGNGPNSPLHF. The CDR3 nucleotides are TGTGCCAGCAGTCCATCTCGGGTTACAGGGAACGGTCCTAATTCACCCCTCCACTTT.

This clonotype was counted ten times or more. The V and J genes are TRBV20-1 and TRBJ2-1; TRBD2 agrees at 10 bases. CDR1 and CDR2 from the germline V gene are DFQATT and SNEGSKA (reference sequence). This CDR3 has 16 residues. V dropped 0 bases and J dropped 9; count of bases not matched to a gene: 11. The CDR3 spells CSARDSSGRALGEQFF. The DNA for the CDR3 is TGCAGTGCTAGAGATTCCAGCGGGAGGGCCCTGGGTGAGCAGTTCTTC.

This clonotype has just a few counts. CDR3 sequence: CASSLVSGTDTQYF. For the CDR3, the DNA is TGTGCCAGCAGTTTAGTTTCAGGGACAGATACGCAGTATTTT. The J gene is TRBJ2-3, the V gene TRBV27; a possible D gene is TRBD1 (5 bases). The CDR3 sequence is 14 residues long. V dropped 2 bases and J dropped 3 bases, with 9 bases sitting between them. In germline, CDR1 is MNHEY, CDR2 SMNVEV (reference sequence).

The chain is built from TRBV18 and TRBJ2-1; TRBD2 matches at 12 bases. This CDR3 has 16 residues. In germline, CDR1 is KGHSH, CDR2 LQKENI. V shed 5 bases and J 2 bases; nucleotides not matched to a gene: 4. CDR3 nucleotide sequence: TGTGCCAGCTCAGGACTAGCGGGAAACACCTACAATGAGCAGTTCTTC. Protein product: CASSGLAGNTYNEQFF.

This clonotype was observed a handful of times. This chain connects TRBV28 to TRBJ1-1; 8 positions match TRBD1. CDR1 MDHEN and CDR2 SYDVKM come from the germline V gene. V dropped 8 bases and J dropped 4; count of bases not matched to a gene: 0. The CDR3 consists of 11 residues. The DNA of the CDR3 is TGTGCCAGCGGGACAGGCACTGAAGCTTTCTTT. It codes for CASGTGTEAFF.

There are a few counts of this clonotype. This rearrangement joins TRBV5-1 to TRBJ2-2, with D maybe TRBD1 (6 bases). Germline-derived CDR1 and CDR2 are SGHRS and YFSETQ. Between the trimmed V and J ends, which lost 1 base and 6 bases, there was a span of 13 bases. There are 15 residues in the CDR3. Written as DNA, the CDR3 is TGCGCCAGCAGCTTGCAGGGGCATCAAGCCGGGGAGCTGTTTTTT. Residues: CASSLQGHQAGELFF.

This clonotype was detected many times. The chain recombines TRBV28 with TRBJ1-2; no clear D gene. V dropped 8 bases and J dropped 1 base, with 11 bases sitting between them. The germline V gene has CDR1 MDHEN and CDR2 SYDVKM. The CDR3 totals 13 residues. The CDR3 sequence is CASEMDGNYGYTF. CDR3 coding DNA: TGTGCCAGCGAGATGGATGGTAACTATGGCTACACCTTC.

The chain employs TRBV20-1 and TRBJ2-7; 7 bases are a match to TRBD2. The germline V gene encodes CDR1 DFQATT and CDR2 SNEGSKA (reference sequence). The CDR3 is made up of 14 amino acids. V was pared by 5 bases and J by 6 bases, with 13 bases of the junction left unmatched. CDR3 in DNA: TGCAGTGCTGGGGGAAGCGGGAATTCCCCCGAGCAGTACTTC. Translated, it gives CSAGGSGNSPEQYF.

The chain is built from TRBV25-1 and TRBJ2-5; TRBD1 matches 8 bases. Unmatched junction bases numbered 14, after V lost 6 bases and J lost 5 bases. CDR1 is MGHDK, CDR2 SYGVNS, per germline. The CDR3 length is 16 residues. CDR3 in DNA: TGTGCCAGCAGCCCTGGAGGGGTAGGACAGGGTGAGACCCAGTACTTC. It codes for CASSPGGVGQGETQYF. The full variable domain, rest sourced from reference TRBV25-1 and TRBJ2-5, is EADIYQTPRYLVIGTGKKITLECSQTMGHDKMYWYQQDPGMELHLIHYSYGVNSTEKGDLSSESTVSRIRTEHFPLTLESARPSHTSQYLCASSPGGVGQGETQYFGPGTRLLVL.

This clonotype appeared a few times. The chain employs TRBV30 and TRBJ2-5; TRBD1 is a possible D gene (5 bases). The CDR3 sequence is 12 residues long. Germline lookup yields CDR1 GTSNPN and CDR2 SVGIG (reference sequence). V dropped 4 bases and J dropped 5 bases, with 11 bases sitting between them. CDR3 DNA: TGTGCCTGGACATCGAACAGGGAGACCCAGTACTTC. Translated, it gives CAWTSNRETQYF.